This T cell receptor (beta chain) is drawn from a study of blood T cell repertoires in COVID-19. Looking at the study overall: Acute and convalescent COVID-19 samples came from the United States, Italy and Spain.

Sequencing was performed with immunoSEQ multiplex PCR; in TCRdb, only in-frame clones are kept and a portion is missing. In the table there are about 81,000 clones, 91% of which are singletons. The CDR3 consists of 14 residues. The V and J ends lost 6 bases and 4 bases, in that order; junction bases with no gene match: 9. Germline CDR1 reads MDHEN; CDR2 reads SYDVKM. Source material: peripheral blood. This chain joins TRBV28 and TRBJ2-7; 7 bases are shared with TRBD1. The sequence came from a woman aged 45 to 65 in a cohort sampled during active COVID-19. CDR3 sequence (DNA): TGTGCCAGCAGGGGGACAGCTCCTATATACGAGCAGTACTTC. This encodes CASRGTAPIYEQYF.